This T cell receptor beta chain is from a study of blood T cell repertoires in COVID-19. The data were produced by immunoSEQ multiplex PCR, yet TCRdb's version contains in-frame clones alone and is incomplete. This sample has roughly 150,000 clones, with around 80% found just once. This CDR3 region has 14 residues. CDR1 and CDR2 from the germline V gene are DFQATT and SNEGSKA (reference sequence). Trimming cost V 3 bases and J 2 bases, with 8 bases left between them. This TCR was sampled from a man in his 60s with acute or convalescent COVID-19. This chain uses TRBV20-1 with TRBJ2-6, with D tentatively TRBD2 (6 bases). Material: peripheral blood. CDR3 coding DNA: TGCAGTGCTAGTGGCGGGGCTGGGGCCAACGTCCTGACTTTC. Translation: CSASGGAGANVLTF.